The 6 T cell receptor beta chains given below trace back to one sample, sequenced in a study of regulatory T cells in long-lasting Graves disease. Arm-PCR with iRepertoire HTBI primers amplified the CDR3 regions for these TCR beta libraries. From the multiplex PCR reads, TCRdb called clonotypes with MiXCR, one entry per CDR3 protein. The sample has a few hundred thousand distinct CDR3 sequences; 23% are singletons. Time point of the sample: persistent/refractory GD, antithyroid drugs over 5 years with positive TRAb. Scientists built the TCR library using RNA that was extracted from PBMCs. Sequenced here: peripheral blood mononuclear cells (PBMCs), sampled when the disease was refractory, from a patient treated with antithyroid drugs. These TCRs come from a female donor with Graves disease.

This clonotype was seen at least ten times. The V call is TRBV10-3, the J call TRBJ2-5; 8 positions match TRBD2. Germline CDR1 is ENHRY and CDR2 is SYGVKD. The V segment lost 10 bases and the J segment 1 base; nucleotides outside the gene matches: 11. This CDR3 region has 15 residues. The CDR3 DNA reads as TGTGCCACCCGCGAGAGCGGGAGCCCCCAAGAGACCCAGTACTTC. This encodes CATRESGSPQETQYF.

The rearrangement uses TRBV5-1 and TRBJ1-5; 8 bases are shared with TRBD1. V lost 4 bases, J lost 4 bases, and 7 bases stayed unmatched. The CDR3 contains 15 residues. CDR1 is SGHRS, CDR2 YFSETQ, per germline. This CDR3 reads CASSTGTGHNQPQHF. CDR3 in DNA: TGCGCCAGCAGCACCGGGACAGGCCATAATCAGCCCCAGCATTTT.

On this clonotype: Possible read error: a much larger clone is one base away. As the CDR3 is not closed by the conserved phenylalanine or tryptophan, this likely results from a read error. CDR3 nucleotide sequence: TGTGCCAGCAGTACCACACGGTACGAGCAGTACCTC. This sequence encodes CASSTTRYEQYL. The chain uses TRBV11-2 and TRBJ2-7; the D is unclear. This CDR3 spans 12 amino acids. Germline values: CDR1 SGHAT, CDR2 FQNNGV. V was cut by 6 bases and J by 4 bases, with 10 bases left in between.

CDR3 residues: CASSLVSRGGYGYTF. The CDR3 coding sequence is TGTGCCAGCAGCTTAGTCTCCCGGGGAGGCTATGGCTACACCTTC. The gene calls are TRBV7-9 and TRBJ1-2; no clear D gene. This CDR3 is built from 15 residues. Trimming cost V 1 base and J 4 bases, with 13 bases left between them. From germline, CDR1 is SEHNR and CDR2 FQNEAQ (reference sequence).

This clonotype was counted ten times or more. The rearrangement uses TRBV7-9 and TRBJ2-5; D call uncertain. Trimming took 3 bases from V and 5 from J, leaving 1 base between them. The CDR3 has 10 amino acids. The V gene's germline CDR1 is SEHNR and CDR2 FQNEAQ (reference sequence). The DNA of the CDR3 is TGTGCCAGCAGCTTGGAGACCCAGTACTTC. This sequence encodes CASSLETQYF.

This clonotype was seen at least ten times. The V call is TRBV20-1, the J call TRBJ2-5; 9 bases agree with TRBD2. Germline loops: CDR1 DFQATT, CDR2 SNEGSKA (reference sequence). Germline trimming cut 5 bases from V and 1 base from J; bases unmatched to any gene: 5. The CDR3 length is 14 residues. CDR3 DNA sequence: TGCAGTGCTGTCACGACTAGCGGCCAAGAGACCCAGTACTTC. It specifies CSAVTTSGQETQYF.